The T cell receptor beta chain under discussion was sequenced for a study of T cell responses to AZD1222 COVID-19 vaccine. Repertoires were generated with immunoSEQ multiplex PCR, while TCRdb's copy carries only in-frame clones and drops some. The data hold some 200,000 clones, with roughly 94% observed a single time. The CDR3 totals 16 residues. The germline gives CDR1 SGHDN, CDR2 FVKESK. V lost 0 bases and J 0 bases, leaving 9 bases between the germline ends. Findings and caveats of the study: Only after the peak T cell response were repertoires sampled.

This clone was found many times. The antigen is not known. This sequence originates from an adult who received the MenACWY meningococcal vaccine as a control. The gene calls are TRBV14 and TRBJ2-1; TRBD2 might be the D (6 bases). The material sequenced was peripheral blood, taken 28 days after the second dose of the MenACWY control vaccine. CDR3 amino acids: CASSQEAGDSYNEQFF. The CDR3 coding sequence is TGTGCCAGCAGCCAAGAAGCGGGTGACTCCTACAATGAGCAGTTCTTC.